The table lists the clone carrying this T cell receptor (beta chain) with a few counts. Its antigen is currently unknown. The record originates from a study of graft-versus-host responses after intestinal transplantation. The wider study: Recipients had transplants, and these were multivisceral, liver-intestinal, or isolated intestinal.

The CDR3 consists of 14 residues. The V gene lost 4 bases and the J gene lost 3 bases, with 13 bases spanning the gap. Germline-derived CDR1 and CDR2 are SGDLS and YYNGEE. General observations from the study: With peak circulating GvH clone levels came an association with early post-transplant HvG declines. GvH clones detected in recipient marrow included some appearing first in ileum or blood. Allografts of one patient group, those with graft-donor T cell macrochimerism, had high graft-versus-host to host-versus-graft clonal ratios.

The repertoire was sequenced with immunoSEQ multiplex PCR; TCRdb's copy has only in-frame clones and lacks some. The table shows nearly 110,000 clones, with 87% occurring only once. J is TRBJ2-5 and V is TRBV9, with D tentatively TRBD1 (5 bases). Sequencing was performed on unstimulated CD4+ T cells sorted from spleen or lymph node cells, taken before transplant. The sequence came from a human donor who was the organ donor for an intestinal transplant. In DNA, the CDR3 is TGTGCCAGCAGCACAGCAGGCAGGGAAGAGACCCAGTACTTC. It yields the protein CASSTAGREETQYF.